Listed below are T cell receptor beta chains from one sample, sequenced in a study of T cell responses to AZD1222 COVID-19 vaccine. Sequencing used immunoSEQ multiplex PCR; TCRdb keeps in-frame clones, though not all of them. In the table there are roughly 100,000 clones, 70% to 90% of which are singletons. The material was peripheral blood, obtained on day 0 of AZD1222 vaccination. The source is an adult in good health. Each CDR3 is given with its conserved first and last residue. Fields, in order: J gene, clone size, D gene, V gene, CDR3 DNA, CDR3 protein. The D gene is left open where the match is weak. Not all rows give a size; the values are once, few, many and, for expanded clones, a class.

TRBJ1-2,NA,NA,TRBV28,TGTGCCAGCAGTTTATTCCGGACTATTGGCTACACCTTC,CASSLFRTIGYTF
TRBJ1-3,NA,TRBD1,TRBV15,TGTGCCACCAGCAGAGAAGGGGGCAGGAGCTCTGGAAACACCATATATTTT,CATSREGGRSSGNTIYF
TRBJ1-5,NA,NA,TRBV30,TGTGCCTGGAGTGTAGCGGGTGCGGGGCAGCCCCAGCATTTT,CAWSVAGAGQPQHF
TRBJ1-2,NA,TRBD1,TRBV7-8,TGTGCCAGCAGCTTAGCAGGGGGCAATGGCTACACCTTC,CASSLAGGNGYTF
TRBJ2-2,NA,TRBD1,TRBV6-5,TGTGCCAGCCGGGGACAGGGTCTTATCGGGGAGCTGTTTTTT,CASRGQGLIGELFF
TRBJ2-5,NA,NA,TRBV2,TGTGCCAGCACTGGGGGGTTAGAGACCCAGTACTTC,CASTGGLETQYF
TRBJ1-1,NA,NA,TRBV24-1,TGTGCCACCAGCAATGATGGGAACACTGAAGCTTTCTTT,CATSNDGNTEAFF
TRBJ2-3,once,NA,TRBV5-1,TGCGCCAGCAGCTTCGGGGAGAGCACAGATACGCAGTATTTT,CASSFGESTDTQYF
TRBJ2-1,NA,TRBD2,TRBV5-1,TGCGCCAGCAGCTTTTCGGGGGGTGAGCAGTTCTTC,CASSFSGGEQFF
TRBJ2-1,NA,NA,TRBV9,TGTGCCAGCAGCGTGAGCCAGGACGCCAATGAGCAGTTCTTC,CASSVSQDANEQFF
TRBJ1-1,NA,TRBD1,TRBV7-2,TGTGCCAGCAGTTCCTCCCAGGGGGGCACTGAAGCTTTCTTT,CASSSSQGGTEAFF
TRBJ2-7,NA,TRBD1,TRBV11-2,TGTGCCAGCAGCTTAGGGGTGACAGGGAGCTCCTACGAGCAGTACTTC,CASSLGVTGSSYEQYF
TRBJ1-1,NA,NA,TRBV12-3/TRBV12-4,TGTGCCAGCAGTCGACCCCCGAACACTGAAGCTTTCTTT,CASSRPPNTEAFF
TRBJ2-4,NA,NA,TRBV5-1,TGCGCCAGCAGCTTGGTTGGAGGGCGAGCCAAAAACATTCAGTACTTC,CASSLVGGRAKNIQYF
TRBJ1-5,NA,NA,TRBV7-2,TGTGCCAGCAGCAGGTCGGCCAGTAGCAATCAGCCCCAGCATTTT,CASSRSASSNQPQHF
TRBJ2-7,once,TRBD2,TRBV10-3,TGTGCCATCAGTGATTCTGGACTAGCGGGAGTCGGTGAGCAGTACTTC,CAISDSGLAGVGEQYF
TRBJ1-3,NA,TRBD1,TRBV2,TGTGCCAGCGGCAGGGGGCGAATCTTCGACACCATATATTTT,CASGRGRIFDTIYF
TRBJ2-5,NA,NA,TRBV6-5,TGTGCCAGCAGTTACCGGACTCGCGAGGGAGAGACCCAGTACTTC,CASSYRTREGETQYF
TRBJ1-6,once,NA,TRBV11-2,TGTGCCAGCAGGAAACAGGGTGACGGGTCACCCCTCCACTTT,CASRKQGDGSPLHF
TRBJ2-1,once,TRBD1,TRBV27,TGTGCCAGCAGGTCGGGACAGGGCTTTTACAATGAGCAGTTCTTC,CASRSGQGFYNEQFF
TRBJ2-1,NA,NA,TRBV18,TGTGCCAGCTCAGGGGGCAACGTCTACAATGAGCAGTTCTTC,CASSGGNVYNEQFF
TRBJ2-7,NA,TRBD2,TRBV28,TGTGCCAGCAGTTTAGCCGGGACTAGCGGCTCCTACGAGCAGTACTTC,CASSLAGTSGSYEQYF
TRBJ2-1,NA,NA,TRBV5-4,TGTGCCAGCAGTGGCAGGAGCTCCTACAATGAGCAGTTCTTC,CASSGRSSYNEQFF
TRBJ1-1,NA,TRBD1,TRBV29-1,TGCAGCGAAAGAACAGGGGCTTTGGCTGAAGCTTTCTTT,CSERTGALAEAFF
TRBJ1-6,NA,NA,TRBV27,TGTGCCAGCAGTTGGCAGGGGAATTCACCCCTCCACTTT,CASSWQGNSPLHF
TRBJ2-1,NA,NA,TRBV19,TGTGCCAGTAGTGCCCGAGGCGACTCCTACAATGAGCAGTTCTTC,CASSARGDSYNEQFF
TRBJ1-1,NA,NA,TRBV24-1,TGTGCCACCAGTGATCTCGGGTGGACTGAAGCTTTCTTT,CATSDLGWTEAFF
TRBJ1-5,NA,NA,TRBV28,TGTGCCAGCAGTTTTAAGGGGAATCAGCCCCAGCATTTT,CASSFKGNQPQHF
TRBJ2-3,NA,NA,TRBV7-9,TGTGCCAGCAGCCCCCCTAGCAGTTCAGATACGCAGTATTTT,CASSPPSSSDTQYF
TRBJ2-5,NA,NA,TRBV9,TGTGCCAGCAGCGTAGATGACGGCAGATACGAGACCCAGTACTTC,CASSVDDGRYETQYF
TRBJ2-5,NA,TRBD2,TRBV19,TGTGCCAGTAGTACTCAGGGGACTAGCGGCAAAGAGACCCAGTACTTC,CASSTQGTSGKETQYF